This T cell receptor (beta chain) appears in the sequencing data of a study of T-cell memory formation after mild COVID-19. Findings and caveats of the study: Researchers found some responding clones in pre-infection memory, a sign that cross-reactive memory joined. For contracting clones, CD4+ ones sat mainly in CM and EM, CD8+ in EMRA.

Comment on this clonotype: Its antigen is not known.

TCR alpha and TCR beta cDNA libraries carrying sample barcodes and UMIs came from 5'RACE with constant-segment primers. TCRdb re-called the 5' RACE reads through MiXCR, storing one row per CDR3 protein. The data show 350,000 to 550,000 distinct CDR3 sequences, roughly 18% seen once. This CDR3 region has 14 residues. Germline V CDR1 and CDR2: MGHDK, SYGVNS. With V trimmed by 8 bases and J by 7 bases, 11 bases remained unmatched. The sample consisted of PBMCs or a T cell subset sorted from them (not recorded which). This sequence was found in a man aged 18 to 29 who had mild COVID-19 (a few samples of this study predate the infection). Cell type and time point are not known. The chain couples TRBV25-1 to TRBJ1-1; 9 bases fit TRBD1. The CDR3 region has the DNA TGTGCCAGCTCGAAGGACAGGGGATGGCGTGAAGCTTTCTTT. The encoded protein is CASSKDRGWREAFF. Combining the CDR3 with reference TRBV25-1 and TRBJ1-1 gives the whole variable domain EADIYQTPRYLVIGTGKKITLECSQTMGHDKMYWYQQDPGMELHLIHYSYGVNSTEKGDLSSESTVSRIRTEHFPLTLESARPSHTSQYLCASSKDRGWREAFFGQGTRLTVV.